This TCR beta chain is drawn from a study of T cell clones after liver transplantation. Study findings and constraints: Low donor cell numbers restricted donor-reactive repertoire measurement in a couple of subjects. A significant post-transplant drop in circulating graft-donor-reactive CD4 TCRbeta sequences occurred in most of the 8 subjects.

Some clones are missing from TCRdb's copy, which holds only in-frame ones; the method was immunoSEQ multiplex PCR. The sample lists about 120,000 clones; around nine tenths were seen once. Only a few counts were recorded for this clone. Its antigen is as yet unknown. The CDR3 contains 16 residues. In germline, CDR1 is SGHVS, CDR2 FQNEAQ. V gave up 4 bases and J gave up 7 bases; unmatched junction bases: 9. The receptor was derived from a human patient who received a liver transplant. Some T cells may possibly be graft donor cells. The chain uses TRBV7-8 and TRBJ1-4, with TRBD1 identical over 10 bases. Source: CD4+ T cells from blood, taken 12 months after liver transplant. As DNA, the CDR3 is TGTGCCAGCAGCTCCATGACCGGGACAGGGGCTGAAAAACTGTTTTTT. As protein: CASSSMTGTGAEKLFF.